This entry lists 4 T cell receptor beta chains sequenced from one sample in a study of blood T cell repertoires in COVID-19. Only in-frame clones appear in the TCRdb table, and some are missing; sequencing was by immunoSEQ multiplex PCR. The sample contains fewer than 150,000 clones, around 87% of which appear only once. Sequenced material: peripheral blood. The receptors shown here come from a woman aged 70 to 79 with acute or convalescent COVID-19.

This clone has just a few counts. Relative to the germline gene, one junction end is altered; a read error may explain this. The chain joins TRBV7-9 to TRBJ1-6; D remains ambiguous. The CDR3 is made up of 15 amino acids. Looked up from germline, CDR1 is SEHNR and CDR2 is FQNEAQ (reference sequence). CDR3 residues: CASSLPGLYISPLHF. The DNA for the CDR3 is TGTGCCAGCAGCTTACCAGGTCTCTATATTTCACCCCTCCACTTT. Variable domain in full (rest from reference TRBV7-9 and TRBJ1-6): DTGVSQNPRHKITKRGQNVTFRCDPISEHNRLYWYRQTLGQGPEFLTYFQNEAQLEKSRLLSDRFSAERPKGSFSTLEIQRTEQGDSAMYLCASSLPGLYISPLHFGNGTRLTVT.

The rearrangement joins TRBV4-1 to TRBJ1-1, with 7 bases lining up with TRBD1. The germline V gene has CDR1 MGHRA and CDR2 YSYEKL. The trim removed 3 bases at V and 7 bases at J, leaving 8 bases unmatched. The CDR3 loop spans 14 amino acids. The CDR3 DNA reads TGCGCCAGCAGCCAGGAACAGGGGAACGTTGAAGCTTTCTTT. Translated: CASSQEQGNVEAFF.

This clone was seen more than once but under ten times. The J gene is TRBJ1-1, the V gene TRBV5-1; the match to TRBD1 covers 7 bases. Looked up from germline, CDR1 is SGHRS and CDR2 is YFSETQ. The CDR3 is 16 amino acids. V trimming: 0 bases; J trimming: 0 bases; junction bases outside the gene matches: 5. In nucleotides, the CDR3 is TGCGCCAGCAGCTTGGGGACAGGCCAACTGAACACTGAAGCTTTCTTT. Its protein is CASSLGTGQLNTEAFF.

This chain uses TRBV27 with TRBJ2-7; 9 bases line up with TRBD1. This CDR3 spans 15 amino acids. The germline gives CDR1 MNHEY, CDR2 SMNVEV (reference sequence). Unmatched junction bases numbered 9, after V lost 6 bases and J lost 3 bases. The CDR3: CASRIDRGFIYEQYF. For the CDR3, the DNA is TGTGCCAGCAGGATCGACAGGGGGTTTATCTACGAGCAGTACTTC.